A selection of T cell receptor beta chains follows, all from one sample in a study of cytomegalovirus exposure and HLA in healthy donors. Assay used: immunoSEQ multiplex PCR; TCRdb lists only in-frame clones, some missing. The table shows more than 110,000 clones, with approximately 84% occurring only once. Input material: PBMCs. These receptor sequences come from a man aged 25-40 years in good health and CMV-seropositive. The CDR3 runs from the conserved cysteine through the conserved F or W. The order of the fields is clone size, D gene, J gene, V gene, CDR3 protein, CDR3 DNA. A D gene is named only where the DNA matches it firmly. Not every row has a clone size; where given, it reads once, few, many or a size class.

>.|.|TRBJ1-2|TRBV20-1
CSARVSPGYTF
TGCAGTGCTAGAGTTAGCCCGGGCTACACCTTC
>.|TRBD1|TRBJ2-7|TRBV28
CASSTWDSREQYF
TGTGCCAGCAGTACATGGGACAGTCGCGAGCAGTACTTC
>.|TRBD1|TRBJ2-2|TRBV27
CASSLDPQGPGTGELFF
TGTGCCAGCAGTTTAGATCCACAGGGGCCCGGCACCGGGGAGCTGTTTTTT
>.|.|TRBJ2-7|TRBV2
CASSGQGQTYEQYF
TGTGCCAGCAGTGGGCAAGGACAGACCTACGAGCAGTACTTC
>.|TRBD2|TRBJ2-2|TRBV29-1
CSVLRGASGSRSGELFF
TGCAGCGTCCTAAGGGGGGCTAGCGGGAGTCGTTCCGGGGAGCTGTTTTTT
>.|.|TRBJ2-1|TRBV5-1
CASSLGGYNEQFF
TGCGCCAGCAGCCTGGGCGGCTACAATGAGCAGTTCTTC
>.|TRBD2|TRBJ2-7|TRBV30
CAWSFSGGAYEQYF
TGTGCCTGGAGTTTTAGCGGGGGGGCCTACGAGCAGTACTTC
>.|.|TRBJ2-4|TRBV7-9
CASSRGGDIQYF
TGTGCCAGCAGCAGAGGAGGGGACATTCAGTACTTC
>.|TRBD2|TRBJ2-3|TRBV6-1
CASSEASLAGTDTQYF
TGTGCCAGCAGTGAAGCGTCGCTAGCGGGAACAGATACGCAGTATTTT
>.|.|TRBJ1-4|TRBV7-9
CASSREQTNEKLFF
TGTGCCAGCAGCCGAGAGCAAACTAATGAAAAACTGTTTTTT
>once|TRBD1|TRBJ1-5|TRBV28
CASGDRVDQPQHF
TGTGCCAGCGGGGACAGGGTAGATCAGCCCCAGCATTTT
>.|.|TRBJ2-1|TRBV7-3
CASSWVSGEQFF
TGTGCCAGCAGCTGGGTGAGCGGGGAGCAGTTCTTC
>many|.|TRBJ2-6|TRBV4-2
CASSQESGEGAGANVLTF
TGTGCCAGCAGCCAAGAATCCGGGGAGGGGGCTGGGGCCAACGTCCTGACTTTC
>.|.|TRBJ2-7|TRBV2
CASRQEDSSYEQYF
TGTGCCAGCAGGCAAGAGGACAGTTCATACGAGCAGTACTTC
>few|TRBD1|TRBJ1-1|TRBV18
CASSPWTGGNEAFF
TGTGCCAGCTCACCGTGGACAGGGGGAAATGAAGCTTTCTTT
>few|.|TRBJ1-1|TRBV5-1
CASSLSGTGNTEAFF
TGCGCCAGCAGCTTGAGTGGAACAGGGAACACTGAAGCTTTCTTT
>.|TRBD1|TRBJ1-6|TRBV2
CASSDGQGNSPLHF
TGTGCCAGCAGTGATGGACAGGGGAATTCACCCCTCCACTTT
>.|.|TRBJ2-5|TRBV27
CASSLSAGRETQYF
TGTGCCAGCAGTTTATCGGCGGGGCGAGAGACCCAGTACTTC
>.|.|TRBJ1-2|TRBV11-3
CASSTGGYGYTF
TGTGCCAGCAGCACCGGGGGATATGGCTACACCTTC
>.|TRBD1|TRBJ2-7|TRBV28
CASRGDSLPHEQYF
TGTGCCAGCAGGGGGGACAGTCTTCCCCACGAGCAGTACTTC
>.|TRBD2|TRBJ2-5|TRBV2
CASSVDRLAGGETQYF
TGTGCCAGCAGTGTTGATAGACTAGCGGGAGGAGAGACCCAGTACTTC